The 20 T cell receptor beta chains listed next were all sequenced from one sample in a study of regulatory T cells in long-lasting Graves disease. The TCR beta library used iRepertoire HTBI primers with Arm-PCR amplification of CDR3. TCRdb used MiXCR to reprocess the multiplex PCR reads, holding one entry per CDR3 protein. The table includes 350,000 to 450,000 distinct CDR3 sequences, around 23% detected once. The time point: persistent/refractory GD, antithyroid drugs over 5 years with positive TRAb. From PBMCs, RNA was extracted and then used to make the TCR library. The material was peripheral blood mononuclear cells (PBMCs), obtained when the disease was refractory, from a patient treated with antithyroid drugs. These TCRs come from a female donor with Graves disease.

The table lists this clonotype with a few counts. J is TRBJ2-7 and V is TRBV20-1; 13 bases are shared with TRBD2. J was trimmed by 5 bases and V by 6 bases; bases with no gene match: 10. Germline V gene data show CDR1 as DFQATT and CDR2 as SNEGSKA (reference sequence). The CDR3 covers 15 residues. CDR3 nucleotide sequence: TGCAGTGCGAGCCGTGGGACTAGCGGGATCCACGAGCAGTACTTC. It specifies CSASRGTSGIHEQYF.

This clonotype was seen more than once but under ten times. The chain combines TRBV7-8 with TRBJ1-6, with no clear D. Trimming removed 5 bases at V and 7 bases at J, with 12 bases between. Germline V gene lookup returns CDR1 SGHVS and CDR2 FQNEAQ. This CDR3 is 14 amino acids long. The CDR3: CASSPKGGNSPLHF. DNA for the CDR3: TGTGCCAGCAGCCCCAAGGGTGGAAATTCACCCCTCCACTTT.

This chain joins TRBV2 and TRBJ2-1; 9 nucleotides match TRBD2. J gave up 8 bases and V 2 bases, and 13 bases lay outside the gene matches. The germline V gene has CDR1 SNHLY and CDR2 FYNNEI. The CDR3 runs to 17 residues. The CDR3 loop is CASSEIRASGIFDEQFF. The CDR3 DNA follows: TGTGCCAGCAGTGAAATTCGCGCTAGCGGGATCTTCGATGAGCAGTTCTTC.

V usage is TRBV12-3 or TRBV12-4 and J usage is TRBJ2-1; no clear D. With 1 base removed from V and 0 bases from J, the gap between germline ends came to 10 bases. The CDR3 length is 16 residues. The CDR3 DNA sequence: TGTGCCAGCAGTTTAGAACTGCTACTCTCCTACAATGAGCAGTTCTTC. This encodes CASSLELLLSYNEQFF.

Ten or more counts support this clonotype. The V gene is TRBV29-1, the J gene TRBJ2-7; D is uncertain. Trimming shortened V by 3 bases and J by 4 bases, and 7 bases separated the two germline ends. The germline V gene encodes CDR1 SQVTM and CDR2 ANQGSEA. This CDR3 has 11 residues. As DNA, the CDR3 is TGCAGCGTTGATATCAGTTACGAGCAGTACTTC. Encoded protein: CSVDISYEQYF.

The chain joins TRBV3-1 to TRBJ2-3, with a possible D match to TRBD2 (6 bases). Per germline, CDR1 LGHDT and CDR2 YNNKEL (reference sequence). This CDR3 region has 14 residues. The germline V and J ends were trimmed by 5 bases and 4 bases, with 13 bases remaining between them. CDR3: CASSSRRAADTQYF. The CDR3 region has the DNA TGTGCCAGCAGCTCCCGGAGGGCAGCAGATACGCAGTATTTT.

The chain has TRBV30 and TRBJ1-2; possible D gene TRBD1, 5 bases. CDR3 length: 16 residues. The germline V gene has CDR1 GTSNPN and CDR2 SVGIG (reference sequence). Trimming shortened V by 4 bases and J by 8 bases, and 26 bases separated the two germline ends. The CDR3 nucleotides are TGTGCCTGGACCCTTTCGGGGGGTAGATATATTCGCGGCTACACCTTC. The encoded protein is CAWTLSGGRYIRGYTF.

The chain joins TRBV24-1 to TRBJ2-2; 7 bases agree with TRBD1. This CDR3 contains 15 residues. Germline V gene lookup returns CDR1 KGHDR and CDR2 SFDVKD. V dropped 4 bases and J dropped 6; count of bases not matched to a gene: 7. The CDR3 region has the DNA TGTGCCACCAGTGAGCGACAGGGCGTCTCCGGGGAGCTGTTTTTT. It codes for CATSERQGVSGELFF.

With regard to this clonotype: At one end, the junction sequence differs from germline, possibly due to a read error. The chain links TRBV12-3 or TRBV12-4 to TRBJ1-2, with 7 bases that match TRBD1. CDR3 size: 10 residues. CDR3 DNA sequence: TGTGCCAGCAGGCGACGGACAGGCTCGTTC. This encodes CASRRRTGSF.

The chain links TRBV14 to TRBJ1-3; D gene uncertain. There are 15 residues in the CDR3. V was pared by 0 bases and J by 2 bases, with 8 bases between. CDR1 SGHDN and CDR2 FVKESK come from the germline V gene. For the CDR3, the DNA is TGTGCCAGCAGCCAAGATTACGGGGCTGGAAACACCATATATTTT. Protein product: CASSQDYGAGNTIYF. The full variable domain, rest sourced from reference TRBV14 and TRBJ1-3, is EAGVTQFPSHSVIEKGQTVTLRCDPISGHDNLYWYRRVMGKEIKFLLHFVKESKQDESGMPNNRFLAERTGGTYSTLKVQPAELEDSGVYFCASSQDYGAGNTIYFGEGSWLTVV.

The genes are TRBV20-1 and TRBJ1-2, with a tentative D call TRBD1 (6 bases). The germline V gene has CDR1 DFQATT and CDR2 SNEGSKA (reference sequence). CDR3 size: 15 residues. The V end was cut by 3 bases, the J end by 5 bases, with 19 bases between. The CDR3 region is CSASTLANQGYGYTF. The CDR3 region has the DNA TGCAGTGCTAGTACTCTGGCTAACCAGGGGTATGGCTACACCTTC.

In its sample, this clonotype was seen many times. The chain has TRBV27 and TRBJ2-5; 7 bases agree with TRBD1. Germline CDR1 reads MNHEY; CDR2 reads SMNVEV (reference sequence). The J segment lost 4 bases and the V segment lost 11 bases, leaving 10 bases of the junction unmatched. CDR3 size: 13 residues. The CDR3 nucleotides are TGTGCCGGAACAAAGGACAGGCGAGAGACCCAGTACTTC. Amino acid sequence: CAGTKDRRETQYF.

This clonotype was recorded a few times. The chain couples TRBV7-9 to TRBJ2-2, with D possibly matching TRBD2 (5 bases). Germline-derived CDR1 and CDR2 are SEHNR and FQNEAQ (reference sequence). V dropped 1 base and J dropped 7 bases, with 7 bases sitting between them. The CDR3 runs 13 residues. This CDR3 reads CASSLDGLGELFF. The CDR3 DNA reads TGTGCCAGCAGCTTAGACGGACTCGGGGAGCTGTTTTTT. The whole variable domain, remainder taken from reference TRBV7-9 and TRBJ2-2, is DTGVSQNPRHKITKRGQNVTFRCDPISEHNRLYWYRQTLGQGPEFLTYFQNEAQLEKSRLLSDRFSAERPKGSFSTLEIQRTEQGDSAMYLCASSLDGLGELFFGEGSRLTVL.

The J gene is TRBJ2-3, the V gene TRBV28; no reliable D call. Germline assignment: CDR1 MDHEN and CDR2 SYDVKM. Between the trimmed V and J ends, which lost 6 bases and 1 base, there was a span of 11 bases. The CDR3 contains 14 residues. The CDR3 DNA reads TGTGCCAGCAGAACAACCTCTCGCACAGATACGCAGTATTTT. Residues: CASRTTSRTDTQYF.

The genes are TRBV19 and TRBJ2-7; D perhaps matches TRBD1 (5 bases). This CDR3 is built from 12 residues. Trimming took off 6 bases at V and 8 bases at J, with 14 bases between the two ends. CDR1 is LNHDA, CDR2 SQIVND, per germline (reference sequence). The CDR3 nucleotides read TGTGCCAGTAGCCCCATTGGGGCCCAGCAGTACTTC. This codes for CASSPIGAQQYF.

This clonotype was counted only a few times. This chain joins TRBV10-3 and TRBJ2-7; tentatively, D is TRBD1 or TRBD2 (5 bases each). Trimming took off 4 bases at V and 5 bases at J, with 12 bases between the two ends. CDR3 size: 13 residues. Per the germline V gene, CDR1 is ENHRY and CDR2 is SYGVKD. The CDR3, as DNA: TGTGCCATCAGTGGGGACCGATGGGACGAGCAGTACTTC. This translates into CAISGDRWDEQYF.

This clonotype was observed a single time. The V and J genes are TRBV19 and TRBJ1-3, with D possibly matching TRBD1 (5 bases). Germline V lookup: CDR1 LNHDA, CDR2 SQIVND (reference sequence). This CDR3 region has 15 residues. The ends were cut back, 8 bases at V and 0 bases at J, with 14 bases in the middle. CDR3 protein: CASRGTPYSGNTIYF. CDR3 bases: TGTGCCAGTCGCGGGACGCCGTACTCTGGAAACACCATATATTTT.

This rearrangement joins TRBV4-1 to TRBJ1-2; the match to TRBD1 covers 7 bases. The V gene's germline CDR1 is MGHRA and CDR2 YSYEKL. V was pared by 1 base and J by 2 bases, with 1 base of the junction left unmatched. The CDR3 covers 14 residues. This chain's CDR3 is CASSQGTGNYGYTF. CDR3 DNA: TGCGCCAGCAGCCAAGGGACAGGAAACTATGGCTACACCTTC.

The genes are TRBV20-1 and TRBJ1-5; D ambiguous. Germline values: CDR1 DFQATT, CDR2 SNEGSKA (reference sequence). This CDR3 spans 13 amino acids. V was pared by 1 base and J by 2 bases, with 6 bases between. This CDR3 reads CSARVGGNQPQHF. The CDR3 nucleotides read TGCAGTGCTAGAGTGGGCGGCAATCAGCCCCAGCATTTT.

Ten or more counts support this clonotype. The chain links TRBV7-2 to TRBJ1-1, with 7 bases aligning to TRBD1. This CDR3 is 15 amino acids long. V was pared by 0 bases and J by 1 base, with 2 bases of the junction left unmatched. CDR1 is SGHTA and CDR2 is FQGNSA in the germline V gene. The CDR3, as DNA: TGTGCCAGCAGCTTAGCCGGGACAGCGAACACTGAAGCTTTCTTT. Residues: CASSLAGTANTEAFF.